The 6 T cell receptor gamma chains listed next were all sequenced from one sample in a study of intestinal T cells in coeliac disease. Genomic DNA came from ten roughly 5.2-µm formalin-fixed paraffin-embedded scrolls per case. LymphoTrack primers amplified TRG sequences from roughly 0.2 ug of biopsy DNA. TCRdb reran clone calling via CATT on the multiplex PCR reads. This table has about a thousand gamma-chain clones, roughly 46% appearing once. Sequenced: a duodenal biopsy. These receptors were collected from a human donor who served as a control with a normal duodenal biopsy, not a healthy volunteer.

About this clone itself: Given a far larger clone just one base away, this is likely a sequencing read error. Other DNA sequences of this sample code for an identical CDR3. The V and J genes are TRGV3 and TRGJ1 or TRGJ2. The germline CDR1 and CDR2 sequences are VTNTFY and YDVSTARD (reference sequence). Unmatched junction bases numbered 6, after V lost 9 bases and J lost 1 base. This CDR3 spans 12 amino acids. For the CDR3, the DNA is TGTGCCACCGCTCCTAATTATTATAAGAAACTCTTT. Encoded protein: CATAPNYYKKLF.

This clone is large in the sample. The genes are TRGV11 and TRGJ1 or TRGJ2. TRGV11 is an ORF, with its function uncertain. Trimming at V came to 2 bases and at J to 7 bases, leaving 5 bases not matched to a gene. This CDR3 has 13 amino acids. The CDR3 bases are TGTGCCTGCTGGATTAGGCTTTACTATAAGAAACTCTTT. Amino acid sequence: CACWIRLYYKKLF.

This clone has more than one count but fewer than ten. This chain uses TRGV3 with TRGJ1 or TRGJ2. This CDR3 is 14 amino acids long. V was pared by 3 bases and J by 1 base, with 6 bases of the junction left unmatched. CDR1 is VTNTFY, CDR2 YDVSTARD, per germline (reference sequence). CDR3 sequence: CATWDGINYYKKLF. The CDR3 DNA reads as TGTGCCACCTGGGACGGAATAAATTATTATAAGAAACTCTTT.

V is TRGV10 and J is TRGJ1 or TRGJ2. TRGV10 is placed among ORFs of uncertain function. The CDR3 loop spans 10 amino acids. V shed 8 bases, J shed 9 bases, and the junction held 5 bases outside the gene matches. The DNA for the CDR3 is TGTGCTGCGTGGACTCCTAAGAAACTCTTT. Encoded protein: CAAWTPKKLF.

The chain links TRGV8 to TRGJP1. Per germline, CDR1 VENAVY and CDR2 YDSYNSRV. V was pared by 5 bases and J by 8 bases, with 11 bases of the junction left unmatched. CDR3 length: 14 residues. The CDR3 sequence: CATWVVYTGWFKIF. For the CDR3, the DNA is TGTGCCACCTGGGTAGTATACACGGGTTGGTTCAAGATATTT.

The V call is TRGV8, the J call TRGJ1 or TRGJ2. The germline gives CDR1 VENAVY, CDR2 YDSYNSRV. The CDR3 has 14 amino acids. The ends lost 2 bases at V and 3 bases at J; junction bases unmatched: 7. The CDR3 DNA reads TGTGCCACCTGGGATAAACGGTTTTATTATAAGAAACTCTTT. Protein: CATWDKRFYYKKLF.